This T cell receptor beta chain derives from a study of identical twins. Whole-study results and caveats: Twins shared out-of-frame alpha sequences with excess low generation probability.

For this clonotype: Antigen: not known.

There are 15 residues in the CDR3. The V gene lost 2 bases and the J gene lost 4 bases, with 13 bases spanning the gap. Looked up from germline, CDR1 is MNHEY and CDR2 is SVGAGI. One entry per CDR3 protein results from TCRdb running MiXCR on the 5' RACE reads. Here the sample spans around 530,000 distinct CDR3 sequences, approximately 14% being singletons. These data are also associated with another study on yellow fever vaccine responses in identical twins.

This clonotype originated in a woman aged 18 to 35 in good health. This chain uses TRBV6-5 with TRBJ2-3; D gene ambiguous. Sequenced material: CD4+ T cells sorted from blood. In nucleotides, the CDR3 is TGTGCCAGCAGTTACGAGGTAATGGGGTCAGATACGCAGTATTTT. It encodes CASSYEVMGSDTQYF.